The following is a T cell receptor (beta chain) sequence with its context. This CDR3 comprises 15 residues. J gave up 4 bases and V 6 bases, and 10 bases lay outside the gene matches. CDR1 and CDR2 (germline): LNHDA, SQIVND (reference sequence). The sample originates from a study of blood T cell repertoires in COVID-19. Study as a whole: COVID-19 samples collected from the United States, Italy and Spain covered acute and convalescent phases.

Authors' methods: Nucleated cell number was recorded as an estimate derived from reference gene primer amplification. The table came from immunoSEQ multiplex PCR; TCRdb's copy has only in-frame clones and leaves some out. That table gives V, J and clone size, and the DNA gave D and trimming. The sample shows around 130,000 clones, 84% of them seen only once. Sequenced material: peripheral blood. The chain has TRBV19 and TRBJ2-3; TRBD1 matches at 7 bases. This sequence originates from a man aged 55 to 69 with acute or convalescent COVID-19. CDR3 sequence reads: CASRQTGDSADTQYF. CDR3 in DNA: TGTGCCAGTAGGCAAACAGGGGATTCCGCAGATACGCAGTATTTT.